This T cell receptor (beta chain) derives from a study of beta chain features in type 1 diabetes. Overall study: Summed over all samples, the examined sorted cells came to roughly 110 million.

The ends were cut back, 7 bases at V and 2 bases at J, with 17 bases in the middle. This CDR3 spans 15 amino acids. Per germline, CDR1 SGHRS and CDR2 YFSETQ. This clone was counted at least ten times. Its antigen is unidentified. Central memory, naive, regulatory and stem cell-like memory CD4+ cells were sorted by CD45RO/CCR7/CD25/CD127/CD95/CD27. The authors obtained over 98% purity in all sorted populations. Expressed TCRB transcripts were sequenced after all isolated RNA was converted to cDNA. The method was immunoSEQ multiplex PCR; TCRdb's version includes in-frame clones alone and lacks a portion of them. The profile shows about 200,000 clones, approximately 10% of them singletons. Study-wide findings and caveats: Within the patient group, naive, central memory and Treg TCRB repertoires appeared more similar to each other than within healthy donors.

This sequence joins TRBV5-1 and TRBJ2-3; TRBD2 might be the D (5 bases). The sequenced material came from central memory CD4+ T cells from blood. The sequence came from a man aged 18 to 30 in good health. Written as DNA, the CDR3 is TGCGCCAGCTCGGGAACTGCAGGCTTCACAGATACGCAGTATTTT. Its translation is CASSGTAGFTDTQYF.